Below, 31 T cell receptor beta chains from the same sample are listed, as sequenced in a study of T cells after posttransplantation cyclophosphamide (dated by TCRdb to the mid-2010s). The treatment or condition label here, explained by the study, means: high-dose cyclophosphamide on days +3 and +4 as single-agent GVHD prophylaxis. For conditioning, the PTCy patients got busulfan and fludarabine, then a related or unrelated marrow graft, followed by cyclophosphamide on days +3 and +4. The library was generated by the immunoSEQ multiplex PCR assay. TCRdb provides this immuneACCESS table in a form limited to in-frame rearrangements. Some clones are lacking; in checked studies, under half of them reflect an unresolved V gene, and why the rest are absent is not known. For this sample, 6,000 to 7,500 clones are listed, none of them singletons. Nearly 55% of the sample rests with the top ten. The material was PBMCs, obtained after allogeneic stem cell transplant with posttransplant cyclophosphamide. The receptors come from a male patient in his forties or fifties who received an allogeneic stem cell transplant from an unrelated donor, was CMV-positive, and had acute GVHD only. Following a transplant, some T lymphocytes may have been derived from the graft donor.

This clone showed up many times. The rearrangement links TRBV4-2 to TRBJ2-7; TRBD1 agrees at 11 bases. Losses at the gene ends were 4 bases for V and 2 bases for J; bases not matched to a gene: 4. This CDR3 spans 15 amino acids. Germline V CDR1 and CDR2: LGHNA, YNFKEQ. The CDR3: CASSPGQGETYEQYF. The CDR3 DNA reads TGTGCCAGCAGCCCGGGACAGGGGGAGACCTACGAGCAGTACTTC.

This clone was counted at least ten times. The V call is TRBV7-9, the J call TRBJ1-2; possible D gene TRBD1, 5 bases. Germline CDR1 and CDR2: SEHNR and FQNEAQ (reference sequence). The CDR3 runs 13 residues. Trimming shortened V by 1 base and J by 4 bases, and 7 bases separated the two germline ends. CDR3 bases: TGTGCCAGCAGCTTAGAGACAGTCTATGGCTACACCTTC. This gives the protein CASSLETVYGYTF.

This CDR3 is CASSNSGKETQYF. DNA of the CDR3: TGTGCCAGCAGTAATAGCGGGAAGGAGACCCAGTACTTC. The chain has TRBV2 and TRBJ2-5; 8 bases agree with TRBD2. CDR1 is SNHLY, CDR2 FYNNEI, per germline. This CDR3 spans 13 amino acids. Germline trimming cut 5 bases from V and 5 bases from J; bases unmatched to any gene: 4.

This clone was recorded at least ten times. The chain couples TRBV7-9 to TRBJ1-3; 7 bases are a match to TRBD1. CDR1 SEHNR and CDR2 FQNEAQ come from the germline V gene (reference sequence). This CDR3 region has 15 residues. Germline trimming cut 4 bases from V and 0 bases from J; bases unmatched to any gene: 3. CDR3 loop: CASSSGQSSGNTIYF. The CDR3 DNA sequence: TGTGCCAGCAGCTCGGGACAGAGCTCTGGAAACACCATATATTTT.

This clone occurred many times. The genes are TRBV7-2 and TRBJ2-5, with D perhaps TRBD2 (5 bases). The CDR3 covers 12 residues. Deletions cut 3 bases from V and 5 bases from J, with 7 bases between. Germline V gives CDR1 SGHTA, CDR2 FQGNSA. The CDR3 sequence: CASSFRRETQYF. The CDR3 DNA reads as TGTGCCAGCAGCTTCAGGAGGGAGACCCAGTACTTC.

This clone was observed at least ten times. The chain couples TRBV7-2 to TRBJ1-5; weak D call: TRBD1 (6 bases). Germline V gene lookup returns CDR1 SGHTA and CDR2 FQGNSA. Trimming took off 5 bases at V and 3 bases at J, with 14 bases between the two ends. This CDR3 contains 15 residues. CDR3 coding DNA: TGTGCCAGCAGCCCTGGGACACGCATCAATCAGCCCCAGCATTTT. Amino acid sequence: CASSPGTRINQPQHF.

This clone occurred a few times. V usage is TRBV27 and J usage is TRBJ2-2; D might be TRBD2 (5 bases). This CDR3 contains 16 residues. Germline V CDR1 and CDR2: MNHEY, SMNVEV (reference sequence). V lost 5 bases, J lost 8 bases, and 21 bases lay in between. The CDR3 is CASSPQISRAGGELFF. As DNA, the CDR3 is TGTGCCAGCAGTCCTCAAATCTCGCGGGCAGGTGGGGAGCTGTTTTTT.

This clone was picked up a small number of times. In nucleotides, the CDR3 is TGTGCCAGCAGTGAATCGGGGGGGATTACCTACGAGCAGTACTTC. Protein product: CASSESGGITYEQYF. The chain recombines TRBV2 with TRBJ2-5, with 8 bases lining up with TRBD2. Judging by the DNA end, TRBJ2-7 fits better; the J call may be wrong. Germline lookup yields CDR1 SNHLY and CDR2 FYNNEI. The CDR3 consists of 15 residues.

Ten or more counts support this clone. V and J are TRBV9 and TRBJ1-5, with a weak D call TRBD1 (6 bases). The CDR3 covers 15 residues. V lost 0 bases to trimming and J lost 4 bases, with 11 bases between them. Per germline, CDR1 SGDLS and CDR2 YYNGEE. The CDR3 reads CASSVGGGRNQPQHF. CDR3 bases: TGTGCCAGCAGCGTAGGAGGGGGAAGAAATCAGCCCCAGCATTTT.

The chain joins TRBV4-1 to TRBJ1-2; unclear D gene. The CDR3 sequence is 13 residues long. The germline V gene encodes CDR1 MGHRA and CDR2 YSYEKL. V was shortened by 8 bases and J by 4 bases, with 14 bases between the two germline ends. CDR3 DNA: TGCGCCAGCTCCCAAAGTAACTCCTATGGCTACACCTTC. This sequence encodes CASSQSNSYGYTF.

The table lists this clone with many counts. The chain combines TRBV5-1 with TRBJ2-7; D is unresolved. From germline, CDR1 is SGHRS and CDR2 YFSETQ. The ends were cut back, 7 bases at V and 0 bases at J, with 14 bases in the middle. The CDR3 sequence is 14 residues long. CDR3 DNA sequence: TGCGCCAGCCAAGTTGGCCCAAGCTCCTACGAGCAGTACTTC. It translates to CASQVGPSSYEQYF.

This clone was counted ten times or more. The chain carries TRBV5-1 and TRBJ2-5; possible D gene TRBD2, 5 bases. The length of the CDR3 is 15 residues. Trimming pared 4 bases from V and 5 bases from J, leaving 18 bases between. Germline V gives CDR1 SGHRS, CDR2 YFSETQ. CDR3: CASSKQTGFGETQYF. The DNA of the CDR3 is TGCGCCAGCAGCAAACAGACGGGGTTCGGGGAGACCCAGTACTTC.

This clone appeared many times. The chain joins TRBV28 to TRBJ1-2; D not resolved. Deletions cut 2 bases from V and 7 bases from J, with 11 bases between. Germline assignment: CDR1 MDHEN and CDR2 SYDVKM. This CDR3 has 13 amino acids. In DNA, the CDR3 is TGTGCCAGCAGTTTAGGCGGTGCGGGTGGCTACACCTTC. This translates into CASSLGGAGGYTF.

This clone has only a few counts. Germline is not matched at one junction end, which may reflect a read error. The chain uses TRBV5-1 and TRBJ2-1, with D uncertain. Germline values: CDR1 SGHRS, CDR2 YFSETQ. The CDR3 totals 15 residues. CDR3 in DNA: TGCGCCAGCAGCTCCACTCCCGCCTCCGACAATGAGCAGTTCTTC. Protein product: CASSSTPASDNEQFF.

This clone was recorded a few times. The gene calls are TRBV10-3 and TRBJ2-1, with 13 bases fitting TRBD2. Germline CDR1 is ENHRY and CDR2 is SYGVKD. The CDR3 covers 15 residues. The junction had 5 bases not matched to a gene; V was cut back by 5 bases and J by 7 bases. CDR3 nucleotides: TGTGCCATCAGTCCAGGACTAGCGGGAGCTAATGAGCAGTTCTTC. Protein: CAISPGLAGANEQFF.

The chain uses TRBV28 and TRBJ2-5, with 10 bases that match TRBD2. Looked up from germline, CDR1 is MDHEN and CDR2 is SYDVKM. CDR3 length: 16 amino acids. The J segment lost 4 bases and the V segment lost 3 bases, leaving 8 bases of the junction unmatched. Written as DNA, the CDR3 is TGTGCCAGCAGTTTGTTAGCGGGGGGTATTTTAGAGACCCAGTACTTC. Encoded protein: CASSLLAGGILETQYF.

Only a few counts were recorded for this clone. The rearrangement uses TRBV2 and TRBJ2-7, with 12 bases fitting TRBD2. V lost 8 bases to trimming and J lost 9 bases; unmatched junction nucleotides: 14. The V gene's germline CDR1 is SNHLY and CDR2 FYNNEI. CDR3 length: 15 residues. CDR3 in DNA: TGTGCCAGCGGCCCGAAAGGACTAGCGGGAATAGGGCAGTACTTC. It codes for CASGPKGLAGIGQYF.

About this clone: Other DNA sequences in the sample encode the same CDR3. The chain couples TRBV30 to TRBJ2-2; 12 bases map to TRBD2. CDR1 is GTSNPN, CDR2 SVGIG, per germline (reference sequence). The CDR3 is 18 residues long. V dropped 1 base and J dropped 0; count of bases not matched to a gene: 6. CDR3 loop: CAWSGRTSGKTNTGELFF. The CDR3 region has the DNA TGTGCCTGGAGTGGCCGGACTAGCGGGAAAACGAACACCGGGGAGCTGTTTTTT.

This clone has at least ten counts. CDR3 nucleotide sequence: TGTGCCAGCAGCGCGGGAGGGGGCGAGACTGAAGCTTTCTTT. This encodes CASSAGGGETEAFF. The chain carries TRBV7-9 and TRBJ1-1; 7 positions match TRBD1. Germline V gene sequence: CDR1 SEHNR, CDR2 FQNEAQ (reference sequence). Germline trimming cut 5 bases from V and 5 bases from J; bases unmatched to any gene: 8. The CDR3 covers 14 residues.

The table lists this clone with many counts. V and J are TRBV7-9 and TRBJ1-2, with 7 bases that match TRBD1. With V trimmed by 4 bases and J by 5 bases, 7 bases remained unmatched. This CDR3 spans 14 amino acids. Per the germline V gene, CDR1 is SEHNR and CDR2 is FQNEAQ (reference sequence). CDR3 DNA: TGTGCCAGCAGCTCGGAGTTCAGGGGGTATGGCTACACCTTC. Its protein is CASSSEFRGYGYTF.

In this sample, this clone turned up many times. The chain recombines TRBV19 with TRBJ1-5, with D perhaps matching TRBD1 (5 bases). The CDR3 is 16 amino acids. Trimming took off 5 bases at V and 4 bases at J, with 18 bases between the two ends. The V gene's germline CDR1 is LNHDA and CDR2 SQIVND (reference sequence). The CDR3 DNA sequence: TGTGCCAGTAGTGAGGACTATGGGGGGGTTAATCAGCCCCAGCATTTT. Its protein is CASSEDYGGVNQPQHF.

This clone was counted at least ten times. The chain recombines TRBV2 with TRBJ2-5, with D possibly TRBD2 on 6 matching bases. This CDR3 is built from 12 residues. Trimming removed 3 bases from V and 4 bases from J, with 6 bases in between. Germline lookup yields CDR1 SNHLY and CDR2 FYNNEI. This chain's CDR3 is CASSEGGETQYF. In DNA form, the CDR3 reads TGTGCCAGCAGTGAGGGGGGAGAGACCCAGTACTTC.

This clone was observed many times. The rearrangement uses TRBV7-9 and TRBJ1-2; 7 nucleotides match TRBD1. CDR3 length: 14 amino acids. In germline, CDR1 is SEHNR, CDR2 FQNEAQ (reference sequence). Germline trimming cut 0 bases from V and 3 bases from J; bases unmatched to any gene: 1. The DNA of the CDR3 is TGTGCCAGCAGCTTAGCAGGGGGCGACTATGGCTACACCTTC. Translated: CASSLAGGDYGYTF. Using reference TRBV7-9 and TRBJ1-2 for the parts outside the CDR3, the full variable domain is DTGVSQNPRHKITKRGQNVTFRCDPISEHNRLYWYRQTLGQGPEFLTYFQNEAQLEKSRLLSDRFSAERPKGSFSTLEIQRTEQGDSAMYLCASSLAGGDYGYTFGSGTRLTVV.

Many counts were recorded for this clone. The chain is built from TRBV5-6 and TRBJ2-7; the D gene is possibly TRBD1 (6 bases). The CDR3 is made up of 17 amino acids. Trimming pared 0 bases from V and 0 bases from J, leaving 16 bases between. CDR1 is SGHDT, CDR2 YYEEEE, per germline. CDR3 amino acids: CASSLGMAGVDSYEQYF. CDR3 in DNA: TGTGCCAGCAGCTTGGGAATGGCAGGGGTGGACTCCTACGAGCAGTACTTC.

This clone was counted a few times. In DNA form, the CDR3 reads TGCAGCGTTGAAGTTCAGGAGACAGGTTCCTACGAGCAGTACTTC. Protein: CSVEVQETGSYEQYF. The gene calls are TRBV29-1 and TRBJ2-7; possibly TRBD1 for D (6 bases). CDR3 length: 15 residues. V shed 1 base and J shed 1 base, with 14 bases lying between them. The germline CDR1 and CDR2 sequences are SQVTM and ANQGSEA.

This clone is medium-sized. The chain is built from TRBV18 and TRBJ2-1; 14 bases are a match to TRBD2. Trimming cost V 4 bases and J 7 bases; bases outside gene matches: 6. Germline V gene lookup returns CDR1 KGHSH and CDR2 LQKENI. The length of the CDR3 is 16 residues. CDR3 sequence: CASSLPWTSGRNEQFF. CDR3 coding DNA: TGTGCCAGCTCACTTCCTTGGACTAGCGGGAGGAATGAGCAGTTCTTC.

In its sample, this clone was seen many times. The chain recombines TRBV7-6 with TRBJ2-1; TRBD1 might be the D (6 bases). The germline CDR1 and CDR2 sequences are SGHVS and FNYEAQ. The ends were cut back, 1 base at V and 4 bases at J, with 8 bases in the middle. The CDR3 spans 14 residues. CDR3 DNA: TGTGCCAGCAGCTTAGGGGGACATTACAATGAGCAGTTCTTC. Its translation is CASSLGGHYNEQFF.

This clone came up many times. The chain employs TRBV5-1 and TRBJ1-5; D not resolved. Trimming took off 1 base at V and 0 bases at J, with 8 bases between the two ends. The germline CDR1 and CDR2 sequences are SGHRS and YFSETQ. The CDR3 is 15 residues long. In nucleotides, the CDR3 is TGCGCCAGCAGCTTGTCGGGGTATAGCAATCAGCCCCAGCATTTT. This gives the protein CASSLSGYSNQPQHF.

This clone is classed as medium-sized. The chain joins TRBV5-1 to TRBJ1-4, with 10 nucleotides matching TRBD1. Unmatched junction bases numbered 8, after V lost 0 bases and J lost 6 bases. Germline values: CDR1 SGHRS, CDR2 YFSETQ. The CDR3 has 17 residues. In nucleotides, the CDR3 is TGCGCCAGCAGCTTGGGGGCTACCGGGACAGGGGATGAAAAACTGTTTTTT. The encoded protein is CASSLGATGTGDEKLFF.

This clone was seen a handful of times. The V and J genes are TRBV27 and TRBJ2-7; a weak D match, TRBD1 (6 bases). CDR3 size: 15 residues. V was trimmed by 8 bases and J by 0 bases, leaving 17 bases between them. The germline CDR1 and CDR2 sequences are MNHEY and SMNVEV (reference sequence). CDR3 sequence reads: CASSKGEKGSYEQYF. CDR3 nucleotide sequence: TGTGCCAGCTCCAAGGGGGAGAAAGGCTCCTACGAGCAGTACTTC.

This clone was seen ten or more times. The CDR3 is CASGGGTGGKGDTQYF. The CDR3, as DNA: TGTGCCAGCGGAGGGGGGACAGGGGGCAAGGGAGATACGCAGTATTTT. This chain links TRBV5-6 with TRBJ2-3; the match to TRBD1 covers 12 bases. Germline values: CDR1 SGHDT, CDR2 YYEEEE. The J segment lost 5 bases and the V segment lost 7 bases, leaving 11 bases of the junction unmatched. The CDR3 has 16 residues.